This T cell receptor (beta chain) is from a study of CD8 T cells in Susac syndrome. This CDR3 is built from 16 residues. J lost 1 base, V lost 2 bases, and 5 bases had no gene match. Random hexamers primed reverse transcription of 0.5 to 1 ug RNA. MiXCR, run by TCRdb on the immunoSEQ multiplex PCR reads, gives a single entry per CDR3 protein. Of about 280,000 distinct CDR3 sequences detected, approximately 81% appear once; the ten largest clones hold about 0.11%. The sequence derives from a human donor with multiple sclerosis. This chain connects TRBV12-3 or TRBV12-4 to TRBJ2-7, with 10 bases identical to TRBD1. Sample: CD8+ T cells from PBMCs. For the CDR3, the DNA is TGTGCCAGCAGTTTACATCCGGGACAGGGGTCCTACGAGCAGTACTTC. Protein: CASSLHPGQGSYEQYF.